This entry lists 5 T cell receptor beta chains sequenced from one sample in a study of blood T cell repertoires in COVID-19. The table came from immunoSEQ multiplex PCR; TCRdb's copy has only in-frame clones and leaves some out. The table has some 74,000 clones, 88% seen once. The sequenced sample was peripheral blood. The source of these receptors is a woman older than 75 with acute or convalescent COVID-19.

This CDR3 is CASSLLKTGPYPGELFF. Written as DNA, the CDR3 is TGTGCCAGCAGCTTACTTAAGACAGGGCCATACCCCGGGGAGCTGTTTTTT. The chain combines TRBV11-2 with TRBJ2-2; 7 positions agree with TRBD1. This CDR3 contains 17 residues. Per germline, CDR1 SGHAT and CDR2 FQNNGV. With 2 bases clipped from V and 6 bases from J, the junction kept 12 bases outside the gene matches.

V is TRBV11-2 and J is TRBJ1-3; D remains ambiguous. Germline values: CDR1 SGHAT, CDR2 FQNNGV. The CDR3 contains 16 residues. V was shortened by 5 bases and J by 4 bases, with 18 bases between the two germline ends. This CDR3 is CASSKRTAQEGNTIYF. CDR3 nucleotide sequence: TGTGCCAGCAGCAAGCGAACGGCCCAAGAGGGAAACACCATATATTTT.

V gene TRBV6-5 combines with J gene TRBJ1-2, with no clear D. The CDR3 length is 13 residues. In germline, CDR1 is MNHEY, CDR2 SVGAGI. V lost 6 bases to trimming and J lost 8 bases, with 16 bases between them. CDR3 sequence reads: CASSPLKAGGYTF. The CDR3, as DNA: TGTGCCAGCAGCCCCCTAAAGGCGGGGGGCTACACCTTC.

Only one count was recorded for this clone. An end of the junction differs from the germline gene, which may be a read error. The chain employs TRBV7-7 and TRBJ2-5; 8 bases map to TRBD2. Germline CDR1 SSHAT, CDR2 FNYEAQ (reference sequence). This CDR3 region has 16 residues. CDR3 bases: TGTGCTAGCAGCCCAAACAGCGGGGGAAGTATTGAGACCCAGTACTTC. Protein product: CASSPNSGGSIETQYF. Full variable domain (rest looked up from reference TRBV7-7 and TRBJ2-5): GAGVSQSPRYKVTKRGQDVTLRCDPISSHATLYWYQQALGQGPEFLTYFNYEAQPDKSGLPSDRFSAERPEGSISTLTIQRTEQRDSAMYRCASSPNSGGSIETQYFGPGTRLLVL.

The CDR3 DNA reads as TGTGCCAGTATTCCGACAGGGGGCGTGTTATCAGCCCAGCATTTT. This sequence encodes CASIPTGGVLSAQHF. The J gene is TRBJ1-5, the V gene TRBV19; 10 bases align to TRBD1. The CDR3 contains 15 residues. With V trimmed by 7 bases and J by 11 bases, 14 bases remained unmatched. Per germline, CDR1 LNHDA and CDR2 SQIVND (reference sequence).